Below, 27 T cell receptor beta chains from the same sample are listed, as sequenced in a study of blood T cells in healthy people across ages. With a J-beta primer mix and a sample-barcoded 5' primer, a second PCR ran 7 to 11 cycles. TCRdb re-derived calls from the 5' RACE reads in MiXCR, one entry per CDR3 protein. The sample consists of around 650,000 distinct CDR3 sequences, roughly 43% of them appearing once. The specimen was blood. All receptors come from an older man in good health.

Regarding this clonotype: This may be a read error, as it is one base from a much larger clone. The genes are TRBV6-2 or TRBV6-3 and TRBJ1-6, with D maybe TRBD1 (5 bases). V lost 8 bases, J lost 7 bases, and 18 bases lay in between. The CDR3 runs 15 residues. Germline CDR1 and CDR2: MNHEY and SVGEGT. The CDR3 nucleotides are TGTGCCAGCCAAAATTTCGGGACGAAGAATTCACCCCTCCACTTT. Its protein is CASQNFGTKNSPLHF.

V is TRBV15 and J is TRBJ2-6; D is unresolved. V lost 6 bases and J lost 0, with 9 bases in between. Germline lookup yields CDR1 LNHNV and CDR2 YYDKDF (reference sequence). This CDR3 contains 15 residues. This CDR3 is CATRKSLSGANVLTF. CDR3 nucleotides: TGTGCCACCAGAAAGTCCCTCTCTGGGGCCAACGTCCTGACTTTC.

The gene calls are TRBV20-1 and TRBJ2-3; TRBD2 matches at 11 bases. J was trimmed by 2 bases and V by 5 bases; bases with no gene match: 6. This CDR3 has 15 residues. Germline CDR1 and CDR2: DFQATT and SNEGSKA (reference sequence). The CDR3 bases are TGCAGTGCTGCGAGACTAGCGGGACTCACAGATACGCAGTATTTT. This translates into CSAARLAGLTDTQYF.

This sequence joins TRBV7-2 and TRBJ1-1; no firm D call. V was trimmed by 6 bases and J by 0 bases, leaving 8 bases between them. The CDR3 runs to 13 residues. Germline V CDR1 and CDR2: SGHTA, FQGNSA. Here the CDR3 DNA reads TGTGCCAGCAGGGCCCAGCTGAACACTGAAGCTTTCTTT. This codes for CASRAQLNTEAFF.

The chain joins TRBV12-3 or TRBV12-4 to TRBJ2-3; 12 nucleotides align to TRBD2. The CDR3 extends over 17 amino acids. The junction had 10 bases not matched to a gene; V was cut back by 6 bases and J by 3 bases. DNA for the CDR3: TGTGCCAGCAGAAAGAGCGGGACTAGCGGGCTGACAGATACGCAGTATTTT. This gives the protein CASRKSGTSGLTDTQYF.

There are a few counts of this clonotype. The chain joins TRBV12-5 to TRBJ2-5; TRBD1 might be the D (5 bases). Germline V CDR1 and CDR2: LGHNT, FRNRAP. The CDR3 length is 14 residues. The V and J ends lost 1 base and 5 bases respectively, with 11 bases between them. In DNA, the CDR3 is TGTGCTAGTGGTTTGGACGTAGCAGGGGAGACCCAGTACTTC. It is translated as CASGLDVAGETQYF.

The chain couples TRBV5-1 to TRBJ2-5; D is possibly TRBD2 (6 bases). The CDR3 is 16 amino acids. Looked up from germline, CDR1 is SGHRS and CDR2 is YFSETQ. V was cut by 3 bases and J by 4 bases, with 19 bases left in between. CDR3 residues: CASSYHLSGRPETQYF. CDR3 nucleotide sequence: TGCGCCAGCAGCTACCATCTTAGCGGCCGACCAGAGACCCAGTACTTC.

A few counts support this clonotype. The chain joins TRBV27 to TRBJ1-3; D perhaps matches TRBD1 (6 bases). Trimming left V 3 bases short and J 0 bases short, with 9 bases between. The CDR3 extends over 15 amino acids. Germline V lookup: CDR1 MNHEY, CDR2 SMNVEV (reference sequence). The CDR3 loop reads CASSLQGSSGNTIYF. CDR3 bases: TGTGCCAGCAGTTTGCAGGGGTCCTCTGGAAACACCATATATTTT.

Concerning this clonotype: A junction boundary mismatches the germline segment, possibly from a read error. The V and J genes are TRBV25-1 and TRBJ1-6; 9 nucleotides agree with TRBD1. This CDR3 region has 15 residues. The germline CDR1 and CDR2 sequences are MGHDK and SYGVNS. CDR3 coding DNA: TGTGCCAACAGTGTATTCACAGGGGGCGGTTCACCCCTCCACTTT. The encoded protein is CANSVFTGGGSPLHF.

The sample holds many counts of this clonotype. The gene calls are TRBV25-1 and TRBJ2-4, with TRBD1 identical over 7 bases. Germline CDR1 reads MGHDK; CDR2 reads SYGVNS. The CDR3 runs 15 residues. V lost 3 bases and J lost 6; bases outside the gene matches: 8. CDR3 protein: CASSDPGQVLNIQYF. DNA of the CDR3: TGTGCCAGCAGTGATCCCGGACAGGTTTTAAACATTCAGTACTTC. Full variable domain (remainder filled in from reference TRBV25-1 and TRBJ2-4): EADIYQTPRYLVIGTGKKITLECSQTMGHDKMYWYQQDPGMELHLIHYSYGVNSTEKGDLSSESTVSRIRTEHFPLTLESARPSHTSQYLCASSDPGQVLNIQYFGAGTRLSVL.

In the case of this clonotype: The junction differs from germline at one of its ends, possibly a read error. The V and J genes are TRBV29-1 and TRBJ2-1; 7 bases align to TRBD1. Germline CDR1 SQVTM, CDR2 ANQGSEA. This CDR3 is 13 amino acids long. This CDR3 reads CNVETGRHNEQFF. The CDR3 region has the DNA TGCAACGTTGAGACAGGGCGACACAATGAGCAGTTCTTC.

This clonotype was found a few times. J is TRBJ2-5 and V is TRBV7-2; TRBD2 agrees at 12 bases. Germline lookup yields CDR1 SGHTA and CDR2 FQGNSA. The CDR3 has 16 amino acids. The J segment lost 2 bases and the V segment lost 5 bases, leaving 6 bases of the junction unmatched. For the CDR3, the DNA is TGTGCCAGCAGCCCAGCACTAGCGGGGGGACAAGAGACCCAGTACTTC. Its protein is CASSPALAGGQETQYF.

Turning to this clonotype: The CDR3 does not close with the conserved phenylalanine or tryptophan, likely indicating a read error. The genes are TRBV7-9 and TRBJ2-6, with D perhaps matching TRBD1 or TRBD2 (5 bases each). V gave up 10 bases and J gave up 8 bases, with 18 bases separating them. CDR3 length: 14 amino acids. Germline CDR1 is SEHNR and CDR2 is FQNEAQ (reference sequence). The CDR3 sequence: CATQSVGATNVLTL. In nucleotides, the CDR3 is TGTGCCACCCAAAGTGTCGGGGCGACCAACGTCCTGACTTTA.

This clonotype was found a few times. CDR3 DNA: TGCAGTGCTAGGGCCGGGCCTTTTAGTTCACCCCTCCACTTT. It specifies CSARAGPFSSPLHF. The genes are TRBV20-1 and TRBJ1-6; D unclear. V was trimmed by 3 bases and J by 9 bases, leaving 15 bases between them. There are 14 residues in the CDR3. CDR1 is DFQATT, CDR2 SNEGSKA, per germline (reference sequence).

The chain joins TRBV10-3 to TRBJ1-6; 7 bases match TRBD1. CDR3 length: 13 amino acids. The germline gives CDR1 ENHRY, CDR2 SYGVKD. J gave up 5 bases and V 6 bases, and 1 base lay outside the gene matches. The chain's CDR3 is CAIRDRNNSPLHF. The CDR3 bases are TGTGCCATCAGGGACAGGAATAATTCACCCCTCCACTTT.

Worth noting for this clonotype: A much bigger clone sits one base away, suggesting this may be a read error. The chain combines TRBV7-7 with TRBJ2-5, with D possibly being TRBD1 or TRBD2 (5 bases each). The end of the DNA fits TRBJ2-7 better, so the J call may be wrong. CDR1 is SSHAT, CDR2 FNYEAQ, per germline (reference sequence). This CDR3 is 13 amino acids long. The DNA of the CDR3 is TGTGCTAGCAGCTTAGCGCCAAGGGGCGAGCAGTACTTC. It encodes CASSLAPRGEQYF.

On this clonotype: Possible read error: a much larger clone is one base away. This rearrangement joins TRBV5-1 to TRBJ1-4; TRBD1 might be the D (5 bases). The CDR3 totals 15 residues. Germline CDR1 SGHRS, CDR2 YFSETQ. The CDR3 spells CASSVGRATSEKLFF. The CDR3, as DNA: TGCGCCAGCAGCGTGGGACGGGCAACTAGTGAAAAACTGTTTTTT. The whole variable domain, remainder taken from reference TRBV5-1 and TRBJ1-4, is KAGVTQTPRYLIKTRGQQVTLSCSPISGHRSVSWYQQTPGQGLQFLFEYFSETQRNKGNFPGRFSGRQFSNSRSEMNVSTLELGDSALYLCASSVGRATSEKLFFGSGTQLSVL.

The V call is TRBV28, the J call TRBJ2-4, with D possibly being TRBD1 or TRBD2 (5 bases each). This CDR3 region has 13 residues. Germline CDR1 and CDR2: MDHEN and SYDVKM. The V and J ends lost 5 bases and 9 bases respectively, with 14 bases between them. The CDR3 reads CASSVYGTGIQYF. For the CDR3, the DNA is TGTGCCAGCAGTGTATATGGGACGGGCATTCAGTACTTC.

This clonotype was detected ten times or more. This chain links TRBV6-1 with TRBJ2-1, with 8 bases identical to TRBD1. V was clipped by 6 bases and J by 8 bases; unmatched bases: 9. Per germline, CDR1 MNHNS and CDR2 SASEGT. This CDR3 is built from 14 residues. CDR3 in DNA: TGTGCCAGCAGCGCAGGGGGCATTTACGATGAGCAGTTCTTC. Its translation is CASSAGGIYDEQFF.

The chain is built from TRBV7-2 and TRBJ2-5, with 9 bases matching TRBD2. CDR1 is SGHTA and CDR2 is FQGNSA in the germline V gene. J was trimmed by 1 base and V by 7 bases; bases with no gene match: 13. This CDR3 region has 17 residues. The CDR3 sequence is CASTLSQAGGPQETQYF. CDR3 bases: TGTGCCAGCACCCTATCCCAGGCGGGAGGGCCCCAAGAGACCCAGTACTTC. Using reference TRBV7-2 and TRBJ2-5 for the parts outside the CDR3, the full variable domain is GAGVSQSPSNKVTEKGKDVELRCDPISGHTALYWYRQSLGQGLEFLIYFQGNSAPDKSGLPSDRFSAERTGGSVSTLTIQRTQQEDSAVYLCASTLSQAGGPQETQYFGPGTRLLVL.

The V gene is TRBV28, the J gene TRBJ1-5; D unresolved. The germline V and J ends were trimmed by 4 bases and 2 bases, with 12 bases remaining between them. CDR1 is MDHEN, CDR2 SYDVKM, per germline. The CDR3 consists of 15 residues. The CDR3 is CASSSGQSGNQPQHF. The CDR3 DNA reads TGTGCCAGCAGTTCAGGCCAGTCAGGCAATCAGCCCCAGCATTTT. Filled out from reference TRBV28 and TRBJ1-5, the complete variable domain reads DVKVTQSSRYLVKRTGEKVFLECVQDMDHENMFWYRQDPGLGLRLIYFSYDVKMKEKGDIPEGYSVSREKKERFSLILESASTNQTSMYLCASSSGQSGNQPQHFGDGTRLSIL.

The gene calls are TRBV20-1 and TRBJ1-5; 7 bases map to TRBD1. CDR1 is DFQATT, CDR2 SNEGSKA, per germline (reference sequence). There are 15 residues in the CDR3. Unmatched junction bases numbered 7, after V lost 1 base and J lost 4 bases. The chain's CDR3 is CSARAGTVRNQPQHF. DNA for the CDR3: TGCAGTGCTAGAGCCGGGACAGTTAGGAATCAGCCCCAGCATTTT.

Notes on this clonotype: A junction boundary mismatches the germline segment, possibly from a read error. This chain joins TRBV6-5 and TRBJ1-2, with no clear D. This CDR3 contains 11 residues. Germline loops: CDR1 MNHEY, CDR2 SVGAGI. CDR3 DNA: TGTGCCATCAGTTACTGGGGTGGCTACACCTTC. It specifies CAISYWGGYTF.

The genes are TRBV7-9 and TRBJ1-5; 7 nucleotides agree with TRBD1. V lost 4 bases to trimming and J lost 7 bases; unmatched junction nucleotides: 10. The CDR3 runs 15 residues. Germline V gives CDR1 SEHNR, CDR2 FQNEAQ (reference sequence). Written as DNA, the CDR3 is TGTGCCAGCAGCTCCGGGACAGCCTCTTGGCAGCCCCAGCATTTT. It codes for CASSSGTASWQPQHF.

A note on this clonotype: An end of the junction differs from the germline gene, which may be a read error. J is TRBJ2-1 and V is TRBV7-9, with TRBD2 matching over 7 bases. The CDR3 has 17 amino acids. Germline CDR1 and CDR2: SEHNR and FQNEAQ (reference sequence). In nucleotides, the CDR3 is TGTGCCAACAGCTTTTTGGGGGGGGGTCCGTCCTACAATGAGCAGTTCTTC. It codes for CANSFLGGGPSYNEQFF.

This clonotype came up a few times. CDR3 in amino acids: CASSEYTANQPQHF. CDR3 in DNA: TGTGCCAGCAGTGAATATACGGCCAATCAGCCCCAGCATTTT. The chain is built from TRBV25-1 and TRBJ1-5; D not resolved. Looked up from germline, CDR1 is MGHDK and CDR2 is SYGVNS. This CDR3 has 14 residues. V was cut by 0 bases and J by 3 bases, with 6 bases left in between.

This clonotype was counted a few times. The chain joins TRBV20-1 to TRBJ2-7, with D perhaps assigned TRBD1 or TRBD2 (7 bases each). Germline V gene lookup returns CDR1 DFQATT and CDR2 SNEGSKA (reference sequence). Trimming removed 3 bases from V and 5 bases from J, with 14 bases in between. This CDR3 is built from 13 residues. CDR3: CSASRGGGNEQYF. The CDR3 nucleotides read TGCAGTGCTAGCAGGGGGGGGGGAAACGAGCAGTACTTC.